This is a list of T cell receptor beta chains from one sample in a study of cytomegalovirus exposure and HLA in healthy donors. Sequencing used immunoSEQ multiplex PCR; TCRdb keeps in-frame clones, though not all of them. The sample holds approximately 130,000 clones. The sample taken for sequencing was PBMCs. Receptor source: a woman in her fifties or sixties in good health and CMV-seronegative. Each CDR3 is given with its conserved first and last residue. The D gene is left open where the match is weak.

cdr3_aa	cdr3_nt	d_call	j_call	v_call
CASSLTRGGVDTQYF	TGTGCCAGCAGCCTGACTCGGGGGGGCGTAGATACGCAGTATTTT	TRBD2	TRBJ2-3	TRBV13
CASGGSATNEKLFF	TGTGCCAGCGGTGGCAGCGCAACTAATGAAAAACTGTTTTTT	.	TRBJ1-4	TRBV6-5
CASSGTENYGYTF	TGTGCCAGCAGTGGTACAGAAAACTATGGCTACACCTTC	.	TRBJ1-2	TRBV6-5
CASSDPLYNEQFF	TGTGCCAGCAGTGATCCCCTTTACAATGAGCAGTTCTTC	.	TRBJ2-1	TRBV2
CASSEGGRDYGYTF	TGTGCCAGCAGCGAAGGGGGTCGGGACTATGGCTACACCTTC	.	TRBJ1-2	TRBV5-6
CASGQGRNTEAFF	TGTGCCAGCGGGCAGGGGCGGAACACTGAAGCTTTCTTT	.	TRBJ1-1	TRBV11-3
CAWSVRGNEKLFF	TGTGCCTGGAGTGTGCGAGGGAATGAAAAACTGTTTTTT	.	TRBJ1-4	TRBV30
CASSLAVGGASGFTDTQYF	TGTGCCAGCAGCTTAGCCGTTGGGGGGGCTAGCGGGTTCACAGATACGCAGTATTTT	TRBD2	TRBJ2-3	TRBV7-8
CASSLSTTYNEQFF	TGTGCCAGCAGTCTATCGACTACCTACAATGAGCAGTTCTTC	.	TRBJ2-1	TRBV6-5
CASSFFRGSYEQYF	TGTGCCAGCAGTTTCTTCCGAGGGTCCTACGAGCAGTACTTC	.	TRBJ2-7	TRBV27
CASSQDRPGDGYTF	TGCGCCAGCAGCCAAGATCGGCCAGGGGATGGCTACACCTTC	.	TRBJ1-2	TRBV4-1
CASKKMGRSSYNEQFF	TGTGCCAGCAAGAAAATGGGCCGCAGCTCCTACAATGAGCAGTTCTTC	.	TRBJ2-1	TRBV2
CASSPLTRGLNTNEKLFF	TGTGCCAGCTCACCGCTAACCAGGGGATTGAATACTAATGAAAAACTGTTTTTT	.	TRBJ1-4	TRBV18
CASSLPDSPLHF	TGTGCCAGCAGCTTACCTGATTCACCCCTCCACTTT	.	TRBJ1-6	TRBV7-9
CASSQEAYSGNTIYF	TGTGCCAGCAGCCAAGAAGCATACTCTGGAAACACCATATATTTT	.	TRBJ1-3	TRBV14
CASSPLPTSGVYNEQFF	TGCGCCAGCAGTCCGCTTCCTACTAGCGGCGTTTACAATGAGCAGTTCTTC	TRBD2	TRBJ2-1	TRBV4-1
CASSLTGRGNYGYTF	TGTGCCAGCAGTTTAACGGGCAGGGGGAACTATGGCTACACCTTC	TRBD1	TRBJ1-2	TRBV27
CASSPTSGADTQYF	TGTGCCAGCAGCCCGACTAGTGGTGCAGATACGCAGTATTTT	.	TRBJ2-3	TRBV6-6
CASSPLRGGSEKLFF	TGTGCCAGCTCACCGCTGAGGGGGGGAAGCGAAAAACTGTTTTTT	.	TRBJ1-4	TRBV18
CASSESIGGQEQYF	TGCGCCAGCAGTGAGTCTATTGGAGGGCAGGAGCAGTACTTC	.	TRBJ2-7	TRBV10-1
CASSQAGLAGGGQETQYF	TGCGCCAGCAGCCAAGCTGGACTAGCGGGGGGCGGACAAGAGACCCAGTACTTC	TRBD2	TRBJ2-5	TRBV4-1
CASSMGRAQDTEAFF	TGTGCCAGTAGCATGGGGAGAGCGCAGGACACTGAAGCTTTCTTT	.	TRBJ1-1	TRBV19
CASSVGGGAYNEQFF	TGTGCCAGCAGCGTAGGAGGGGGTGCCTACAATGAGCAGTTCTTC	.	TRBJ2-1	TRBV9
CASSERISLGTTYNSPLHF	TGTGCCAGCAGTGAGCGGATAAGTCTGGGGACAACCTATAATTCACCCCTCCACTTT	.	TRBJ1-6	TRBV6-1
CASSVEGQGGNTIYF	TGTGCCAGCAGCGTAGAGGGGCAGGGAGGAAACACCATATATTTT	.	TRBJ1-3	TRBV9
CASSLVGQMGAAGYTF	TGTGCCAGCAGCTTGGTGGGGCAGATGGGGGCCGCGGGCTACACCTTC	.	TRBJ1-2	TRBV5-5
CASTGGAQETQYF	TGTGCCAGCACGGGGGGAGCCCAAGAGACCCAGTACTTC	TRBD2	TRBJ2-5	TRBV6-5
CASSYFLSAPRGGEGYTF	TGTGCCAGTAGCTACTTCCTTTCGGCGCCGAGGGGGGGAGAAGGCTACACCTTC	.	TRBJ1-2	TRBV19